These 18 T cell receptor beta chains came from one sample sequenced in a study of T cell responses to AZD1222 COVID-19 vaccine. Assay: immunoSEQ multiplex PCR; the TCRdb copy retains only in-frame clones and omits some. Here the sample spans roughly 160,000 clones, 75% to 90% being singletons. Material: peripheral blood, obtained on day 0 of AZD1222 vaccination. These receptors came from an adult in good health.

This clone has more than one count but fewer than ten. The J gene is TRBJ1-1, the V gene TRBV12-3 or TRBV12-4; D is uncertain. The length of the CDR3 is 12 residues. The V end lost 7 bases, the J end lost 6 bases, and 12 bases lay between the germline ends. CDR3: CASTYFGSEAFF. The CDR3 nucleotides are TGTGCCAGCACCTATTTTGGCTCTGAAGCTTTCTTT.

The chain carries TRBV3-1 (or the pseudogene TRBV3-2) and TRBJ1-2; no reliable D call. Germline V gene sequence: CDR1 LGHDT, CDR2 YNNKEL (reference sequence). The CDR3 runs to 15 residues. V shed 3 bases and J shed 7 bases, with 18 bases lying between them. The CDR3 DNA reads TGTGCCAGCAGCCACGCAAAAGACGTTGGCGCTGGCTACACCTTC. As protein: CASSHAKDVGAGYTF.

This sequence joins TRBV5-6 and TRBJ1-5; no definite D call. This CDR3 spans 15 amino acids. V dropped 4 bases and J dropped 1 base, with 12 bases sitting between them. The germline gives CDR1 SGHDT, CDR2 YYEEEE. In DNA, the CDR3 is TGTGCCAGCAGCCGATGGACGGCAAGCAATCAGCCCCAGCATTTT. It specifies CASSRWTASNQPQHF.

CDR3 protein: CASIQARIYEQYF. CDR3 bases: TGTGCCAGCATACAGGCTAGAATCTACGAGCAGTACTTC. The chain carries TRBV2 and TRBJ2-7, with D perhaps matching TRBD1 (5 bases). V was shortened by 7 bases and J by 3 bases, with 13 bases between the two germline ends. The germline V gene encodes CDR1 SNHLY and CDR2 FYNNEI. The CDR3 extends over 13 amino acids.

The rearrangement joins TRBV11-2 to TRBJ1-1; D is undetermined. Germline values: CDR1 SGHAT, CDR2 FQNNGV. The CDR3 is 13 amino acids. V lost 6 bases and J lost 5, with 13 bases in between. The chain's CDR3 is CASSSLGSTEAFF. The CDR3 nucleotides are TGTGCCAGCAGTTCCCTCGGGTCGACTGAAGCTTTCTTT.

The chain uses TRBV9 and TRBJ1-1, with 7 bases matching TRBD1. Germline CDR1 SGDLS, CDR2 YYNGEE. J gave up 4 bases and V 4 bases, and 13 bases lay outside the gene matches. This CDR3 region has 16 residues. The CDR3 spells CASSKDRAASTTEAFF. CDR3 nucleotide sequence: TGTGCCAGCAGCAAAGACAGGGCCGCCAGCACCACTGAAGCTTTCTTT.

The chain recombines TRBV5-1 with TRBJ1-1; D uncertain. V lost 0 bases to trimming and J lost 4 bases, with 16 bases between them. Germline assignment: CDR1 SGHRS and CDR2 YFSETQ. This CDR3 is built from 16 residues. Here the CDR3 reads CASSLALGSGGTEAFF. CDR3 bases: TGCGCCAGCAGCTTGGCCTTAGGGAGTGGTGGCACTGAAGCTTTCTTT.

This clone is a singleton in its sample. CDR3: CASRDSYEQYF. CDR3 nucleotides: TGTGCCAGCAGAGACAGTTACGAGCAGTACTTC. The chain combines TRBV10-3 with TRBJ2-7; D is possibly TRBD1 (5 bases). Trimming stripped 10 bases from V and 4 bases from J, with 11 bases between. The CDR3 has 11 residues. The V gene's germline CDR1 is ENHRY and CDR2 SYGVKD.

This chain uses TRBV10-2 with TRBJ1-3; D is ambiguous. V dropped 3 bases and J dropped 0 bases, with 6 bases sitting between them. The CDR3 runs to 14 residues. The germline gives CDR1 WSHSY, CDR2 SAAADI. The CDR3 nucleotides read TGCGCCAGCAGTGATTTGTCCTCTGGAAACACCATATATTTT. It specifies CASSDLSSGNTIYF.

V is TRBV3-1 (or the pseudogene TRBV3-2) and J is TRBJ2-5; D is possibly TRBD2 (6 bases). This CDR3 has 15 amino acids. Germline V gene lookup returns CDR1 LGHDT and CDR2 YNNKEL (reference sequence). V lost 1 base and J 7 bases, leaving 16 bases between the germline ends. This CDR3 is CASSQGGGSLVTQYF. DNA for the CDR3: TGTGCCAGCAGCCAAGGTGGGGGGTCTCTGGTGACCCAGTACTTC.

The chain couples TRBV28 to TRBJ1-6; TRBD1 matches 7 bases. V was clipped by 3 bases and J by 4 bases; unmatched bases: 3. CDR3 length: 15 residues. Germline V lookup: CDR1 MDHEN, CDR2 SYDVKM. The CDR3 DNA sequence: TGTGCCAGCAGTTTTGGCAGGGGGTATAATTCACCCCTCCACTTT. This translates into CASSFGRGYNSPLHF.

This chain uses TRBV7-8 with TRBJ2-7; D gene uncertain. The CDR3 is made up of 16 amino acids. Trimming removed 6 bases at V and 2 bases at J, with 20 bases between. Germline lookup yields CDR1 SGHVS and CDR2 FQNEAQ. CDR3 coding DNA: TGTGCCAGCAGTTCAGAACCAGTTTTAGAAACCTACGAGCAGTACTTC. Translating it yields CASSSEPVLETYEQYF.

The CDR3: CASSYLPAGTGELFF. The CDR3 coding sequence is TGTGCCAGCAGTTACCTTCCGGCGGGAACCGGGGAGCTGTTTTTT. This chain links TRBV6-6 with TRBJ2-2, with D maybe TRBD2 (6 bases). CDR1 and CDR2 from the germline V gene are MNHNY and SVGAGI (reference sequence). Trimming pared 2 bases from V and 5 bases from J, leaving 12 bases between. This CDR3 is 15 amino acids long.

This rearrangement joins TRBV27 to TRBJ1-1, with a tentative D call TRBD1 (6 bases). Looked up from germline, CDR1 is MNHEY and CDR2 is SMNVEV (reference sequence). The CDR3 extends over 15 amino acids. Trimming pared 5 bases from V and 5 bases from J, leaving 18 bases between. The CDR3 DNA reads as TGTGCCAGCAGTCCACCAGGGGCCCCCGGGACTGAAGCTTTCTTT. Translation: CASSPPGAPGTEAFF.

The CDR3 region has the DNA TGTGCCAGCAGCTCGGGACCCCAAGAGACCCAGTACTTC. Protein product: CASSSGPQETQYF. The rearrangement links TRBV11-3 to TRBJ2-5, with D tentatively TRBD1 or TRBD2 (5 bases each). The germline CDR1 and CDR2 sequences are SGHNT and YENEEA. Trimming removed 4 bases from V and 1 base from J, with 7 bases in between. The CDR3 has 13 residues.

The chain recombines TRBV5-6 with TRBJ2-4; D possibly matches TRBD1 or TRBD2 (5 bases each). CDR3 size: 14 residues. CDR1 and CDR2 from the germline V gene are SGHDT and YYEEEE. The V end was cut by 1 base, the J end by 8 bases, with 13 bases between. The CDR3 is CASSLLGTGDIQYF. The CDR3 DNA is TGTGCCAGCAGCTTGTTGGGGACGGGTGACATTCAGTACTTC. The whole variable domain, filled in from reference TRBV5-6 and TRBJ2-4, reads DAGVTQSPTHLIKTRGQQVTLRCSPKSGHDTVSWYQQALGQGPQFIFQYYEEEERQRGNFPDRFSGHQFPNYSSELNVNALLLGDSALYLCASSLLGTGDIQYFGAGTRLSVL.

The gene calls are TRBV4-2 and TRBJ1-4; 9 bases are shared with TRBD1. V dropped 2 bases and J dropped 0; count of bases not matched to a gene: 4. This CDR3 contains 17 residues. The V gene's germline CDR1 is LGHNA and CDR2 YNFKEQ. The CDR3 region is CASSQSGQGATNEKLFF. CDR3 bases: TGTGCCAGCAGCCAATCGGGACAGGGAGCAACTAATGAAAAACTGTTTTTT.

The rearrangement uses TRBV5-6 and TRBJ1-2; the D gene is possibly TRBD1 (6 bases). Trimming took off 4 bases at V and 2 bases at J, with 12 bases between the two ends. CDR1 and CDR2 from the germline V gene are SGHDT and YYEEEE. This CDR3 is 14 amino acids long. CDR3 protein: CASSQTTGNYGYTF. Here the CDR3 DNA reads TGTGCCAGCAGCCAAACGACAGGAAACTATGGCTACACCTTC.